Presented here are 11 T cell receptor beta chains from one specimen sequenced in a study of T cell repertoires in ileal Crohn's disease. Surgical specimens yielded lamina propria lymphocytes, which were density-gradient separated and then sorted. Clones were sequenced by immunoSEQ multiplex PCR, and TCRdb holds only the in-frame ones, with some missing. The data show about 1,900 clones, roughly 74% seen once. Sequencing was done on a sample of CD8+ T cells from ileum. The receptors derive from an adult with Crohn's disease. Some clones in this sample may be carry-over from other donors' samples.

With respect to this clone: At one boundary the junction diverges from the germline segment, which might be a read error. This chain joins TRBV20-1 and TRBJ2-1; TRBD1 matches at 11 bases. Germline assignment: CDR1 DFQATT and CDR2 SNEGSKA (reference sequence). The CDR3 has 10 amino acids. The CDR3 coding sequence is TGCAGTGCCCGGGGACAGGGGGTAATCTTC. Amino acids: CSARGQGVIF.

The chain recombines TRBV11-2 with TRBJ2-2; D possibly corresponds to TRBD1 (5 bases). Per the germline V gene, CDR1 is SGHAT and CDR2 is FQNNGV. Trimming took 6 bases from V and 3 from J, leaving 8 bases between them. The CDR3 contains 13 residues. CDR3 amino acids: CASRSGYTGELFF. The CDR3, as DNA: TGTGCCAGCAGATCAGGGTACACCGGGGAGCTGTTTTTT.

The chain is built from TRBV6-5 and TRBJ2-5; the match to TRBD1 covers 10 bases. In germline, CDR1 is MNHEY, CDR2 SVGAGI. The CDR3 has 14 amino acids. V lost 4 bases, J lost 3 bases, and 2 bases stayed unmatched. DNA of the CDR3: TGTGCCAGCAGTTCCGGGACAGGGGAAGAGACCCAGTACTTC. Encoded protein: CASSSGTGEETQYF.

V gene TRBV13 combines with J gene TRBJ2-7; 8 nucleotides match TRBD1. This CDR3 comprises 17 residues. V gave up 2 bases and J gave up 3 bases; unmatched junction bases: 12. Germline V CDR1 and CDR2: PRHDT, FYEKMQ (reference sequence). CDR3 sequence reads: CASSLLPGGPPRYEQYF. The CDR3 bases are TGTGCCAGCAGCTTACTGCCAGGGGGCCCCCCGCGCTACGAGCAGTACTTC. The full variable domain, its missing parts supplied by reference TRBV13 and TRBJ2-7, is AAGVIQSPRHLIKEKRETATLKCYPIPRHDTVYWYQQGPGQDPQFLISFYEKMQSDKGSIPDRFSAQQFSDYHSELNMSSLELGDSALYFCASSLLPGGPPRYEQYFGPGTRLTVT.

The chain employs TRBV28 and TRBJ2-1; TRBD2 agrees at 10 bases. This CDR3 is 15 amino acids long. Germline trimming cut 8 bases from V and 0 bases from J; bases unmatched to any gene: 4. Germline CDR1 and CDR2: MDHEN and SYDVKM. CDR3 sequence (DNA): TGTGCCAGCCGGACTAGCGGAGACTCCTACAATGAGCAGTTCTTC. It yields the protein CASRTSGDSYNEQFF.

This chain connects TRBV27 to TRBJ1-2; 8 bases are shared with TRBD1. V trimming: 2 bases; J trimming: 3 bases; junction bases outside the gene matches: 5. From germline, CDR1 is MNHEY and CDR2 SMNVEV (reference sequence). The CDR3 has 15 residues. The CDR3 DNA follows: TGTGCCAGCAGTTTAGGGGCAGGGGGCGACTATGGCTACACCTTC. It codes for CASSLGAGGDYGYTF.

The chain recombines TRBV18 with TRBJ1-2, with D maybe TRBD1 (5 bases). The CDR3 sequence is 15 residues long. Germline V lookup: CDR1 KGHSH, CDR2 LQKENI. V lost 2 bases, J lost 3 bases, and 13 bases lay in between. The CDR3 DNA is TGTGCCAGCTCACCAGACAGACTTCCCTACTATGGCTACACCTTC. Translating gives CASSPDRLPYYGYTF.

V is TRBV6-6 and J is TRBJ2-1, with D perhaps TRBD2 (6 bases). Trimming stripped 2 bases from V and 8 bases from J, with 19 bases between. Germline assignment: CDR1 MNHNY and CDR2 SVGAGI (reference sequence). CDR3 size: 16 residues. The CDR3 here is CASSYPRLVIGDEQFF. The DNA for the CDR3 is TGTGCCAGCAGTTACCCGCGACTAGTTATTGGGGATGAGCAGTTCTTC.

The rearrangement uses TRBV29-1 and TRBJ2-3; 12 nucleotides match TRBD2. The V gene end was trimmed by 6 bases and the J gene end by 5 bases; junction bases not matched to a gene: 6. Germline lookup yields CDR1 SQVTM and CDR2 ANQGSEA. This CDR3 is built from 14 residues. CDR3 sequence (DNA): TGCAGCGTACGACTAGCGGGAGAGGGAGATACGCAGTATTTT. The encoded protein is CSVRLAGEGDTQYF.

This clone is labeled large (0.1 to 1%). The J gene is TRBJ2-6, the V gene TRBV30; D is possibly TRBD1 (5 bases). The germline CDR1 and CDR2 sequences are GTSNPN and SVGIG (reference sequence). The CDR3 loop spans 15 amino acids. The ends were cut back, 3 bases at V and 0 bases at J, with 9 bases in the middle. In DNA form, the CDR3 reads TGTGCCTGGAGCCCAGGGATCTCTGGGGCCAACGTCCTGACTTTC. Encoded protein: CAWSPGISGANVLTF.

The rearrangement links TRBV4-3 to TRBJ1-1, with D possibly TRBD1 on 6 matching bases. This CDR3 is 15 amino acids long. The V and J ends lost 1 base and 3 bases respectively, with 12 bases between them. Germline CDR1 is LGHNA and CDR2 is YSLEER. CDR3 nucleotide sequence: TGCGCCAGCAGCCAAGTTAGGGGACATGACACTGAAGCTTTCTTT. Residues: CASSQVRGHDTEAFF.